This T cell receptor (beta chain) was sequenced in a study of T cell responses to AZD1222 COVID-19 vaccine. Study conclusions and caveats: Only 5 or 6 AZD1222 recipients were seropositive at baseline. White British donors predominated, females outnumbered males, and clonal diversity was possibly underestimated.

V gave up 4 bases and J gave up 5 bases, with 23 bases separating them. CDR1 and CDR2 from the germline V gene are LNHDA and SQIVND (reference sequence). This CDR3 is built from 17 residues. Sequenced by immunoSEQ multiplex PCR; TCRdb stores in-frame clones only, minus some. Here the sample spans roughly 270,000 clones, almost 95% being singletons. Samples with a second dose at about 4 or about 12 weeks were pooled together. On this clone itself: No antigen is known for it.

This receptor was taken from an adult who received the AZD1222 COVID-19 vaccine. The specimen comprised peripheral blood, sampled 28 days after the second AZD1222 dose. The chain uses TRBV19 and TRBJ1-1, with D possibly being TRBD1 (6 bases). Here the CDR3 reads CASSRETGWGYRTEAFF. In DNA form, the CDR3 reads TGTGCCAGTAGTAGGGAGACAGGTTGGGGCTATCGGACTGAAGCTTTCTTT.